The source of this TCR beta chain is a study of regulatory T cells in long-lasting Graves disease. Turning to this clonotype: Mismatch with germline at one junction end may stem from a read error.

Assembly of TCR beta libraries relied on iRepertoire HTBI primers together with Arm-PCR of CDR3 regions. TCRdb independently ran MiXCR on the multiplex PCR reads; one entry per CDR3 protein. The data hold around 460,000 distinct CDR3 sequences, with roughly 21% observed a single time. The CDR3 length is 17 residues. The germline CDR1 and CDR2 sequences are SGHNT and YYREEE (reference sequence). As to time point: persistent/refractory GD, antithyroid drugs over 5 years with positive TRAb. Following extraction of RNA from PBMCs, that RNA was used to make the TCR library. V usage is TRBV5-4 and J usage is TRBJ2-2; 8 nucleotides align to TRBD1. The specimen was peripheral blood mononuclear cells (PBMCs), collected when the disease was refractory, from a patient treated with antithyroid drugs. The receptor comes from a female donor with Graves disease. The CDR3 sequence is CASSPPRTGLDTGELLF. In nucleotides, the CDR3 is TGTGCCAGCAGCCCCCCTCGGACAGGGTTGGACACCGGGGAGCTGCTTTTT.